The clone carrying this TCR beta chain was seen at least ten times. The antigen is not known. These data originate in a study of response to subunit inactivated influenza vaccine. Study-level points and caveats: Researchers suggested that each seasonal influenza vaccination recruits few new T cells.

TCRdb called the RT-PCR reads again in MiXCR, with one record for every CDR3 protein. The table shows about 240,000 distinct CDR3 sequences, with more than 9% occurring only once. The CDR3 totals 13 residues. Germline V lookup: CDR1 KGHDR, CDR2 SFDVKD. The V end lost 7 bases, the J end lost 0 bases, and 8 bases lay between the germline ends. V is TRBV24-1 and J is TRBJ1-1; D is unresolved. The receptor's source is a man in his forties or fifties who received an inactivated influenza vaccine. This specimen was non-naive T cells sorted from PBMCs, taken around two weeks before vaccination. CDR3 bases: TGTGCCACCAGGTCAGCCTTGAACACTGAAGCTTTCTTT. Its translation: CATRSALNTEAFF.